The 4 T cell receptor beta chains presented below share a single source sample, sequenced in a study of blood T cell repertoires in COVID-19. Assay used: immunoSEQ multiplex PCR; TCRdb lists only in-frame clones, some missing. The table has about 45,000 clones, approximately 83% seen once. The source material was peripheral blood. These receptor sequences come from a man older than 75 in a cohort sampled during active COVID-19.

This chain uses TRBV6-1 with TRBJ1-3; D uncertain. Germline CDR1 MNHNS, CDR2 SASEGT. The CDR3 has 17 amino acids. Trimming removed 0 bases from V and 0 bases from J, with 12 bases in between. The chain's CDR3 is CASSEAHGGSSGNTIYF. CDR3 sequence (DNA): TGTGCCAGCAGTGAAGCGCATGGCGGCTCCTCTGGAAACACCATATATTTT.

V is TRBV6-5 and J is TRBJ2-3, with D possibly being TRBD1 (6 bases). The V and J ends lost 6 bases and 3 bases respectively, with 13 bases between them. The CDR3 is made up of 14 amino acids. The germline V gene has CDR1 MNHEY and CDR2 SVGAGI. The CDR3 DNA sequence: TGTGCCAGCAGAAGAGGGGGAATTACAGATACGCAGTATTTT. This codes for CASRRGGITDTQYF.

V is TRBV19 and J is TRBJ1-5; the match to TRBD1 covers 9 bases. The CDR3 extends over 15 amino acids. Germline V gene sequence: CDR1 LNHDA, CDR2 SQIVND (reference sequence). Trimming took 4 bases from V and 4 from J; bases not matched to a gene: 5. In DNA, the CDR3 is TGTGCCAGTAGTAGAGCCGGACAGGGGAATCAGCCCCAGCATTTT. As protein: CASSRAGQGNQPQHF.

The chain couples TRBV3-1 (or the pseudogene TRBV3-2) to TRBJ2-1; TRBD2 matches 8 bases. Germline CDR1 LGHDT, CDR2 YNNKEL (reference sequence). The CDR3 runs to 15 residues. With 1 base clipped from V and 9 bases from J, the junction kept 8 bases outside the gene matches. Written as DNA, the CDR3 is TGTGCCAGCAGCCAAGCCAACGGGGGGGCCAGTGAGCAGTTCTTC. Its translation: CASSQANGGASEQFF.